Presented here are 31 T cell receptor beta chains from one specimen sequenced in a study of blood T cell repertoires in COVID-19. Repertoires were generated with immunoSEQ multiplex PCR, while TCRdb's copy carries only in-frame clones and drops some. This sample has roughly 300,000 clones, with around 92% found just once. Sequencing was done on a sample of peripheral blood. These receptors were collected from a man younger than 35 who had recovered from COVID-19.

The chain combines TRBV4-1 with TRBJ1-1; D not resolved. Germline V gene sequence: CDR1 MGHRA, CDR2 YSYEKL. Trimming took off 1 base at V and 3 bases at J, with 3 bases between the two ends. This CDR3 comprises 12 residues. The CDR3 DNA is TGCGCCAGCAGCCAAGCTGACACTGAAGCTTTCTTT. This translates into CASSQADTEAFF.

The chain carries TRBV2 and TRBJ1-6, with a weak D call TRBD1 (6 bases). The length of the CDR3 is 15 residues. Per germline, CDR1 SNHLY and CDR2 FYNNEI. With 0 bases removed from V and 10 bases from J, the gap between germline ends came to 13 bases. The CDR3 coding sequence is TGTGCCAGCAGTGAAGCGGAGGGGGGGCGGTCACCCCTCCACTTT. This codes for CASSEAEGGRSPLHF.

In its sample, this clone was seen once. CDR3 residues: CASSYRRYGELFF. The CDR3 bases are TGTGCCAGCAGTTACCGCCGGTACGGGGAGCTGTTTTTT. The chain carries TRBV6-5 and TRBJ2-2; D ambiguous. Trimming took 2 bases from V and 7 from J, leaving 8 bases between them. Germline assignment: CDR1 MNHEY and CDR2 SVGAGI. The CDR3 runs to 13 residues.

The CDR3 coding sequence is TGTGCCAGCAGTTATGACGGGGGTAATTGGGGCGAGCAGTACTTC. Its protein is CASSYDGGNWGEQYF. The chain uses TRBV6-5 and TRBJ2-7, with D possibly being TRBD2 (6 bases). Germline CDR1 and CDR2: MNHEY and SVGAGI. CDR3 size: 15 residues. The ends were cut back, 3 bases at V and 6 bases at J, with 18 bases in the middle.

The chain joins TRBV4-1 to TRBJ2-3; 9 positions match TRBD1. J was trimmed by 6 bases and V by 2 bases; bases with no gene match: 9. Germline V CDR1 and CDR2: MGHRA, YSYEKL. The CDR3 is 16 residues long. The CDR3 here is CASSQPRTGVRDTQYF. The DNA of the CDR3 is TGCGCCAGCAGCCAACCCAGGACAGGGGTAAGGGATACGCAGTATTTT.

The chain recombines TRBV6-5 with TRBJ1-2; 7 bases map to TRBD1. The germline V gene has CDR1 MNHEY and CDR2 SVGAGI. CDR3 length equals 13 residues. V shed 6 bases and J 2 bases; nucleotides not matched to a gene: 3. CDR3 sequence reads: CASSQDRNYGYTF. For the CDR3, the DNA is TGTGCCAGCAGCCAGGACAGGAACTATGGCTACACCTTC.

The CDR3 nucleotides read TGCGCCAGCAGCTTGAACAGGGGGCAAGAGCAGTACTTC. It translates to CASSLNRGQEQYF. The chain recombines TRBV5-1 with TRBJ2-7; TRBD1 aligns across 9 bases. The CDR3 runs to 13 residues. Germline V gene sequence: CDR1 SGHRS, CDR2 YFSETQ. V shed 1 base and J 7 bases; nucleotides not matched to a gene: 3.

The rearrangement links TRBV13 to TRBJ2-7, with a weak D call TRBD2 (5 bases). CDR3 size: 12 residues. V lost 5 bases to trimming and J lost 4 bases, with 9 bases between them. Germline V lookup: CDR1 PRHDT, CDR2 FYEKMQ (reference sequence). In DNA, the CDR3 is TGTGCCAGCAGCCCAGAGGGTTACGAGCAGTACTTC. Amino acids: CASSPEGYEQYF.

The gene calls are TRBV30 and TRBJ1-1; D gene uncertain. The V end lost 6 bases, the J end lost 3 bases, and 8 bases lay between the germline ends. CDR3 size: 11 residues. Germline-derived CDR1 and CDR2 are GTSNPN and SVGIG (reference sequence). The CDR3 protein is CACAGHTEAFF. DNA for the CDR3: TGTGCCTGTGCTGGGCACACTGAAGCTTTCTTT. Variable domain in full (rest from reference TRBV30 and TRBJ1-1): SQTIHQWPATLVQPVGSPLSLECTVEGTSNPNLYWYRQAAGRGLQLLFYSVGIGQISSEVPQNLSASRPQDRQFILSSKKLLLSDSGFYLCACAGHTEAFFGQGTRLTVV.

A few counts support this clone. This rearrangement joins TRBV5-1 to TRBJ1-2; no firm D call. CDR3 length: 13 residues. From germline, CDR1 is SGHRS and CDR2 YFSETQ. V was pared by 3 bases and J by 6 bases, with 12 bases between. The DNA of the CDR3 is TGCGCCAGCAGCTCGTCGGTGAGGGATGGCTACACCTTC. Translation: CASSSSVRDGYTF.

This sequence joins TRBV6-5 and TRBJ1-1; possible D gene TRBD1, 6 bases. The CDR3 is made up of 13 amino acids. V was shortened by 10 bases and J by 0 bases, with 12 bases between the two germline ends. Germline loops: CDR1 MNHEY, CDR2 SVGAGI. The CDR3 spells CATRTDVNTEAFF. CDR3 nucleotides: TGTGCCACTCGGACAGACGTGAACACTGAAGCTTTCTTT.

The J gene is TRBJ2-4, the V gene TRBV6-2 or TRBV6-3; D perhaps matches TRBD2 (5 bases). The CDR3 has 17 residues. The germline CDR1 and CDR2 sequences are MNHEY and SVGEGT. V lost 4 bases and J 0 bases, leaving 16 bases between the germline ends. CDR3 in DNA: TGTGCCAGCAGTTTCCTCCCCCCCGGGGTAGCCAAAAACATTCAGTACTTC. It codes for CASSFLPPGVAKNIQYF.

The chain links TRBV7-2 to TRBJ1-2; TRBD1 matches 11 bases. This CDR3 has 16 residues. V dropped 5 bases and J dropped 6; count of bases not matched to a gene: 11. Per the germline V gene, CDR1 is SGHTA and CDR2 is FQGNSA. CDR3 sequence reads: CASSPFRTGGGDGYTF. DNA of the CDR3: TGTGCCAGCAGCCCATTTAGGACAGGGGGCGGCGATGGCTACACCTTC. The full variable domain, rest sourced from reference TRBV7-2 and TRBJ1-2, is GAGVSQSPSNKVTEKGKDVELRCDPISGHTALYWYRQSLGQGLEFLIYFQGNSAPDKSGLPSDRFSAERTGGSVSTLTIQRTQQEDSAVYLCASSPFRTGGGDGYTFGSGTRLTVV.

The V call is TRBV6-5, the J call TRBJ1-1; 7 bases agree with TRBD1. Germline CDR1 MNHEY, CDR2 SVGAGI. The length of the CDR3 is 14 residues. The trim removed 5 bases at V and 7 bases at J, leaving 10 bases unmatched. DNA for the CDR3: TGTGCCAGCAGTCCAACAGGGGCCACGGATGAAGCTTTCTTT. Protein: CASSPTGATDEAFF.

This chain joins TRBV4-1 and TRBJ2-3; TRBD2 matches at 12 bases. The CDR3 consists of 18 residues. V lost 0 bases and J lost 3; bases outside the gene matches: 7. In germline, CDR1 is MGHRA, CDR2 YSYEKL. The CDR3 DNA is TGCGCCAGCAGCCAAGAGACTAGCGGGGGAGTTCGTACAGATACGCAGTATTTT. It yields the protein CASSQETSGGVRTDTQYF.

The V and J genes are TRBV7-2 and TRBJ2-7; 8 positions agree with TRBD2. Germline loops: CDR1 SGHTA, CDR2 FQGNSA. This CDR3 is 14 amino acids long. After removal of 4 bases from V and 2 bases from J, the junction contained 4 bases not matched to a gene. In DNA, the CDR3 is TGTGCCAGCAGCTCCATAGCGGGAACCTACGAGCAGTACTTC. The encoded protein is CASSSIAGTYEQYF.

The CDR3 nucleotides read TGTGCCAGCAGCCAACCCTTGGGACAGGGATCTAACGAGCAGTACTTC. Translation gives CASSQPLGQGSNEQYF. The J gene is TRBJ2-7, the V gene TRBV4-2, with TRBD1 matching over 9 bases. The CDR3 covers 16 residues. Germline V gene data show CDR1 as LGHNA and CDR2 as YNFKEQ. J was trimmed by 5 bases and V by 2 bases; bases with no gene match: 10.

V usage is TRBV6-6 and J usage is TRBJ1-2; 12 nucleotides agree with TRBD1. Trimming cost V 2 bases and J 7 bases; bases outside gene matches: 5. Germline V gene sequence: CDR1 MNHNY, CDR2 SVGAGI (reference sequence). The CDR3 covers 15 residues. The CDR3 bases are TGTGCCAGCAGTTACCGGGACAGGGGGCATGGTGGCTACACCTTC. Encoded protein: CASSYRDRGHGGYTF.

The chain uses TRBV6-5 and TRBJ1-1, with D maybe TRBD1 (5 bases). This CDR3 is built from 14 residues. Germline V gene sequence: CDR1 MNHEY, CDR2 SVGAGI. V was clipped by 8 bases and J by 1 base, with 14 bases between them. The CDR3 sequence: CASWKGLKNTEAFF. Here the CDR3 DNA reads TGTGCCAGCTGGAAGGGACTCAAGAACACTGAAGCTTTCTTT.

The chain joins TRBV27 to TRBJ1-1; the match to TRBD1 covers 10 bases. The junction had 14 bases not matched to a gene; V was cut back by 6 bases and J by 1 base. The CDR3 length is 18 residues. Looked up from germline, CDR1 is MNHEY and CDR2 is SMNVEV (reference sequence). The CDR3 DNA reads TGTGCCAGCAGCATTAAATCCGGACAGGGGGGATGGAACACTGAAGCTTTCTTT. Translation: CASSIKSGQGGWNTEAFF.

This clone was recorded once. The V and J genes are TRBV2 and TRBJ2-2; D is possibly TRBD2 (7 bases). Trimming stripped 6 bases from V and 2 bases from J, with 13 bases between. The CDR3 has 15 amino acids. Germline CDR1 is SNHLY and CDR2 is FYNNEI. CDR3 sequence: CASRQGGGNTGELFF. Here the CDR3 DNA reads TGTGCCAGCAGACAAGGGGGGGGAAACACCGGGGAGCTGTTTTTT.

The rearrangement links TRBV25-1 to TRBJ2-2, with D unclear. Germline-derived CDR1 and CDR2 are MGHDK and SYGVNS. CDR3 length: 14 amino acids. V was cut by 3 bases and J by 4 bases, with 9 bases left in between. CDR3 DNA sequence: TGTGCCAGCAGTGATTCCTCCGGCACCGGGGAGCTGTTTTTT. It yields the protein CASSDSSGTGELFF.

The rearrangement joins TRBV4-1 to TRBJ1-1; 9 bases map to TRBD1. From germline, CDR1 is MGHRA and CDR2 YSYEKL. The CDR3 runs 15 residues. The V and J ends lost 4 bases and 6 bases, in that order; junction bases with no gene match: 9. The CDR3 DNA is TGCGCCAGCAGCCGACTGACAGGGGGGGAGGCTGAAGCTTTCTTT. Translation: CASSRLTGGEAEAFF.

The CDR3 coding sequence is TGTGCCAGTAGTATTACCGGGGGCACTGAAGCTTTCTTT. Encoded protein: CASSITGGTEAFF. The chain links TRBV19 to TRBJ1-1; the D gene is possibly TRBD1 (5 bases). This CDR3 is 13 amino acids long. The V end was cut by 3 bases, the J end by 4 bases, with 9 bases between. Germline loops: CDR1 LNHDA, CDR2 SQIVND (reference sequence).

The chain recombines TRBV19 with TRBJ1-1, with 8 bases fitting TRBD1. Per the germline V gene, CDR1 is LNHDA and CDR2 is SQIVND (reference sequence). The J segment lost 4 bases and the V segment lost 7 bases, leaving 8 bases of the junction unmatched. There are 14 residues in the CDR3. CDR3 loop: CASTYLTGGTEAFF. CDR3 nucleotides: TGTGCCAGTACCTATCTTACAGGGGGCACTGAAGCTTTCTTT.

This chain links TRBV4-1 with TRBJ1-2; 11 bases are a match to TRBD1. Unmatched junction bases numbered 3, after V lost 1 base and J lost 8 bases. Germline CDR1 is MGHRA and CDR2 is YSYEKL. The CDR3 loop spans 14 amino acids. The CDR3: CASSQAGQGEGYTF. The CDR3 bases are TGCGCCAGCAGCCAAGCGGGACAGGGGGAGGGCTACACCTTC.

The genes are TRBV7-2 and TRBJ1-3; D call uncertain. The ends were cut back, 0 bases at V and 0 bases at J, with 9 bases in the middle. Germline values: CDR1 SGHTA, CDR2 FQGNSA. The CDR3 consists of 16 residues. CDR3 DNA: TGTGCCAGCAGCTTAGCGCGGGATAACTCTGGAAACACCATATATTTT. Amino acid sequence: CASSLARDNSGNTIYF.

The chain has TRBV29-1 and TRBJ2-3, with TRBD1 matching over 10 bases. The CDR3 covers 16 residues. CDR1 SQVTM and CDR2 ANQGSEA come from the germline V gene. Losses at the gene ends were 8 bases for V and 2 bases for J; bases not matched to a gene: 13. The CDR3 sequence is CSIQVGTGVVTDTQYF. The CDR3 coding sequence is TGCAGCATTCAAGTCGGGACAGGGGTCGTCACAGATACGCAGTATTTT.

This chain uses TRBV19 with TRBJ2-7, with TRBD2 identical over 14 bases. CDR1 LNHDA and CDR2 SQIVND come from the germline V gene (reference sequence). This CDR3 has 19 amino acids. After removal of 5 bases from V and 0 bases from J, the junction contained 12 bases not matched to a gene. In DNA, the CDR3 is TGTGCCAGTAGTTCCCATGGGACTAGCGGGAGTCGAAGCTCCTACGAGCAGTACTTC. Protein sequence: CASSSHGTSGSRSSYEQYF. Drawing the rest from reference TRBV19 and TRBJ2-7, the complete variable domain is DGGITQSPKYLFRKEGQNVTLSCEQNLNHDAMYWYRQDPGQGLRLIYYSQIVNDFQKGDIAEGYSVSREKKESFPLTVTSAQKNPTAFYLCASSSHGTSGSRSSYEQYFGPGTRLTVT.

The gene calls are TRBV20-1 and TRBJ1-1, with 7 bases that match TRBD1. CDR1 and CDR2 from the germline V gene are DFQATT and SNEGSKA (reference sequence). The CDR3 contains 12 residues. The J segment lost 4 bases and the V segment lost 3 bases, leaving 2 bases of the junction unmatched. The CDR3 bases are TGCAGTGCTAGTGACAGGGCCACTGAAGCTTTCTTT. It codes for CSASDRATEAFF.

The chain combines TRBV18 with TRBJ2-7; 7 bases fit TRBD2. The CDR3 covers 14 residues. The V gene's germline CDR1 is KGHSH and CDR2 LQKENI. Trimming removed 3 bases from V and 5 bases from J; junction bases left unmatched: 7. The CDR3: CASSPGTSEDEQYF. CDR3 bases: TGTGCCAGCTCACCCGGTACTAGCGAGGACGAGCAGTACTTC.